Listed here are 10 T cell receptor beta chains from one sample, sequenced in a study of T-cell memory formation after mild COVID-19. TCRdb ran MiXCR on the 5' RACE reads and lists one entry per CDR3 protein. The sample has 350,000 to 500,000 distinct CDR3 sequences, over 15% seen once. Material: PBMCs or a T cell subset sorted from them (not recorded which). These TCRs come from an adult woman who had mild COVID-19 (a few samples of this study predate the infection). Cell type and time point are not known.

This clonotype was seen a few times. V usage is TRBV7-9 and J usage is TRBJ1-1; D call uncertain. The CDR3 sequence is 12 residues long. V was trimmed by 1 base and J by 6 bases, leaving 6 bases between them. Germline lookup yields CDR1 SEHNR and CDR2 FQNEAQ (reference sequence). DNA for the CDR3: TGTGCCAGCAGCTTAGATTCCGCTGAAGCTTTCTTT. Its translation: CASSLDSAEAFF.

This clonotype was observed a few times. The chain recombines TRBV28 with TRBJ2-7, with TRBD1 matching over 8 bases. In germline, CDR1 is MDHEN, CDR2 SYDVKM. The CDR3 has 16 amino acids. With 4 bases clipped from V and 7 bases from J, the junction kept 15 bases outside the gene matches. CDR3 protein: CASSSEWTGTHWEQYF. Written as DNA, the CDR3 is TGTGCCAGCAGTTCTGAATGGACAGGGACCCATTGGGAGCAGTACTTC.

The rearrangement joins TRBV25-1 to TRBJ1-4; D may be TRBD1 (5 bases). The CDR3 contains 14 residues. Germline-derived CDR1 and CDR2 are MGHDK and SYGVNS. The V end lost 6 bases, the J end lost 5 bases, and 13 bases lay between the germline ends. CDR3: CASRAGSSNEKLFF. The CDR3 nucleotides are TGTGCCAGCAGAGCAGGGAGTTCCAATGAAAAACTGTTTTTT.

The chain uses TRBV9 and TRBJ1-1; unclear D gene. The germline V gene encodes CDR1 SGDLS and CDR2 YYNGEE. CDR3 size: 14 residues. The V end was cut by 3 bases, the J end by 1 base, with 10 bases between. The CDR3 DNA is TGTGCCAGCAGCGGGGCAGTCTCGAACACTGAAGCTTTCTTT. This encodes CASSGAVSNTEAFF.

This chain joins TRBV30 and TRBJ2-5; D perhaps matches TRBD1 (5 bases). The CDR3 covers 13 residues. Trimming stripped 0 bases from V and 5 bases from J, with 10 bases between. The germline V gene encodes CDR1 GTSNPN and CDR2 SVGIG (reference sequence). CDR3 protein: CAWSVGQMETQYF. In DNA form, the CDR3 reads TGTGCCTGGAGTGTAGGACAAATGGAGACCCAGTACTTC.

The chain links TRBV29-1 to TRBJ2-2, with 7 bases that match TRBD1. There are 12 residues in the CDR3. In germline, CDR1 is SQVTM, CDR2 ANQGSEA. V gave up 7 bases and J gave up 6 bases; unmatched junction bases: 5. DNA of the CDR3: TGCAGCGCCACGACAGGGCCCGGGGAGCTGTTTTTT. As protein: CSATTGPGELFF.

The genes are TRBV29-1 and TRBJ2-5; no clear D gene. Germline lookup yields CDR1 SQVTM and CDR2 ANQGSEA. Trimming cost V 1 base and J 4 bases, with 7 bases left between them. This CDR3 is built from 12 residues. The CDR3 nucleotides read TGCAGCGTTGAAGCTCACGGAGAGACCCAGTACTTC. Translating gives CSVEAHGETQYF.

The rearrangement links TRBV12-3 or TRBV12-4 to TRBJ1-5; TRBD1 is a possible D gene (6 bases). Trimming shortened V by 3 bases and J by 1 base, and 10 bases separated the two germline ends. The length of the CDR3 is 15 residues. The CDR3 DNA is TGTGCCAGCAGTTTTGGTGGACAGAGCAATCAGCCCCAGCATTTT. Protein sequence: CASSFGGQSNQPQHF.

V is TRBV6-5 and J is TRBJ1-2, with TRBD1 identical over 8 bases. V trimming: 6 bases; J trimming: 6 bases; junction bases outside the gene matches: 12. CDR1 is MNHEY, CDR2 SVGAGI, per germline. The CDR3 extends over 15 amino acids. The CDR3 DNA follows: TGTGCCAGCAGCTACGGACAGGGCACAGGGGATGGCTACACCTTC. Protein product: CASSYGQGTGDGYTF.

The J gene is TRBJ2-1, the V gene TRBV4-3, with a possible D match to TRBD2 (5 bases). The CDR3 contains 14 residues. Germline V gene sequence: CDR1 LGHNA, CDR2 YSLEER. V was clipped by 1 base and J by 5 bases, with 9 bases between them. In DNA, the CDR3 is TGCGCCAGCAGCCAAGTCGGGGTGGACAATGAGCAGTTCTTC. Translation gives CASSQVGVDNEQFF.